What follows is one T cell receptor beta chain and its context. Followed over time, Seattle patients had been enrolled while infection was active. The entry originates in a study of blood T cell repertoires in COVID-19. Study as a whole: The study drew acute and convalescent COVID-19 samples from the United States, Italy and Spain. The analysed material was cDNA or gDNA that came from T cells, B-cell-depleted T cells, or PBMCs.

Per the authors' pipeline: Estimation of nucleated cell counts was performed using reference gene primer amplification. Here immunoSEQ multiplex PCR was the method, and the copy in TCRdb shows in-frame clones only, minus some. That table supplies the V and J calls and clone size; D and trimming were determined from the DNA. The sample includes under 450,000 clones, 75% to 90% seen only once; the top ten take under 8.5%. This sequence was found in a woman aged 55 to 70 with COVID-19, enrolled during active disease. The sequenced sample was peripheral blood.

CDR3 sequence: CSASDNAGEQFF. CDR3 bases: TGCAGTGCTAGTGACAACGCAGGTGAGCAGTTCTTC. This chain connects TRBV20-1 to TRBJ2-1; D gene unclear. V gave up 3 bases and J gave up 9 bases, with 12 bases separating them. This CDR3 has 12 residues. Germline V lookup: CDR1 DFQATT, CDR2 SNEGSKA (reference sequence).